Following are 12 T cell receptor beta chains from one sample sequenced in a study of radiotherapy plus CTLA-4 blockade in lung cancer. The method was immunoSEQ multiplex PCR; TCRdb's version includes in-frame clones alone and lacks a portion of them. Found here are 90,000 to 100,000 clones, roughly 74% of them singletons; the top ten hold about 3%. The material was peripheral blood, obtained from a patient treated with radiotherapy plus ipilimumab. The receptors were gathered from a human donor with non-small cell lung cancer who had a partial response to radiotherapy plus ipilimumab. Some clones in this sample may be carry-over from other donors' samples.

The CDR3 DNA reads TGTGCCAGCAGTACCGGCTCTGGGGCCAACGTCCTGACTTTC. Protein product: CASSTGSGANVLTF. The rearrangement joins TRBV27 to TRBJ2-6; D unclear. The CDR3 covers 14 residues. Trimming took 5 bases from V and 0 from J, leaving 5 bases between them. Per the germline V gene, CDR1 is MNHEY and CDR2 is SMNVEV (reference sequence).

The V gene is TRBV10-3, the J gene TRBJ1-1; D may be TRBD1 (6 bases). CDR3 length equals 16 residues. The V end was cut by 3 bases, the J end by 4 bases, with 18 bases between. Germline V gene data show CDR1 as ENHRY and CDR2 as SYGVKD. CDR3 loop: CAISDGGRRMGTEAFF. The DNA for the CDR3 is TGTGCCATCAGTGATGGGGGCCGCAGAATGGGCACTGAAGCTTTCTTT.

V and J are TRBV5-1 and TRBJ2-2; TRBD1 is a possible D gene (5 bases). Trimming removed 4 bases at V and 1 base at J, with 8 bases between. The germline gives CDR1 SGHRS, CDR2 YFSETQ. The CDR3 consists of 14 residues. The CDR3 nucleotides are TGCGCCAGCAGCGGACAACTGAACACCGGGGAGCTGTTTTTT. Translating gives CASSGQLNTGELFF.

This clone has a single count. V usage is TRBV27 and J usage is TRBJ2-1, with D perhaps matching TRBD2 (6 bases). The CDR3 spans 12 residues. The V end was cut by 3 bases, the J end by 8 bases, with 8 bases between. CDR1 and CDR2 from the germline V gene are MNHEY and SMNVEV (reference sequence). This chain's CDR3 is CASSFGGDEQFF. In nucleotides, the CDR3 is TGTGCCAGCAGTTTCGGAGGGGATGAGCAGTTCTTC.

J is TRBJ2-2 and V is TRBV19; TRBD2 is a possible D gene (6 bases). CDR3 length: 18 residues. Germline values: CDR1 LNHDA, CDR2 SQIVND (reference sequence). Trimming took 5 bases from V and 0 from J, leaving 19 bases between them. This CDR3 reads CASSLQIPPGANTGELFF. CDR3 DNA sequence: TGTGCCAGTAGTCTACAAATCCCCCCGGGAGCGAACACCGGGGAGCTGTTTTTT.

The V call is TRBV2, the J call TRBJ1-5; D gene unclear. The germline V and J ends were trimmed by 0 bases and 1 base, with 13 bases remaining between them. CDR3 length equals 17 residues. Germline V gene sequence: CDR1 SNHLY, CDR2 FYNNEI. The CDR3 spells CASSEAYYPWSNQPQHF. CDR3 bases: TGTGCCAGCAGTGAAGCCTACTACCCTTGGAGCAATCAGCCCCAGCATTTT.

This chain links TRBV6-6 with TRBJ1-1; no reliable D call. From germline, CDR1 is MNHNY and CDR2 SVGAGI (reference sequence). The CDR3 contains 14 residues. Trimming took 2 bases from V and 1 from J, leaving 8 bases between them. CDR3 DNA: TGTGCCAGCAGTTACGGCAGGTCGAACACTGAAGCTTTCTTT. This sequence encodes CASSYGRSNTEAFF.

V and J are TRBV4-1 and TRBJ1-6; possible D gene TRBD1, 6 bases. Germline loops: CDR1 MGHRA, CDR2 YSYEKL. Trimming stripped 0 bases from V and 9 bases from J, with 12 bases between. The CDR3 is made up of 15 amino acids. Here the CDR3 DNA reads TGCGCCAGCAGCCAAGATGGCAGGGGACCTTCACCCCTCCACTTT. Amino acids: CASSQDGRGPSPLHF.

This clone has only a few counts. The chain uses TRBV4-1 and TRBJ1-3, with no clear D. The CDR3 length is 12 residues. Trimming left V 2 bases short and J 9 bases short, with 8 bases between. Per germline, CDR1 MGHRA and CDR2 YSYEKL. In DNA form, the CDR3 reads TGCGCCAGCAGCCAAAACGGAGGCACCATATATTTT. Translation: CASSQNGGTIYF.

The chain couples TRBV23-1 to TRBJ1-2; 10 positions match TRBD1. TRBV23-1 is annotated as an ORF whose role is uncertain. This CDR3 is built from 16 residues. J lost 3 bases, V lost 2 bases, and 6 bases had no gene match. CDR3 in DNA: TGCGCCAGCAGTCAACACGGACAGGGGGAAGACTATGGCTACACCTTC. This sequence encodes CASSQHGQGEDYGYTF.

The gene calls are TRBV19 and TRBJ1-5, with a weak D call TRBD1 (6 bases). V lost 6 bases to trimming and J lost 0 bases, with 12 bases between them. The germline V gene has CDR1 LNHDA and CDR2 SQIVND (reference sequence). The CDR3 extends over 15 amino acids. The chain's CDR3 is CASRQQGNSNQPQHF. The CDR3 coding sequence is TGTGCCAGTAGACAACAGGGCAATAGCAATCAGCCCCAGCATTTT.

This chain connects TRBV5-1 to TRBJ2-1; possible D gene TRBD2, 6 bases. The ends were cut back, 2 bases at V and 10 bases at J, with 19 bases in the middle. Germline CDR1 is SGHRS and CDR2 is YFSETQ. The CDR3 runs to 15 residues. The DNA for the CDR3 is TGCGCCAGCAGCTTCAGGGAGGTACGATTTGGGGAGCAGTTCTTC. It encodes CASSFREVRFGEQFF.